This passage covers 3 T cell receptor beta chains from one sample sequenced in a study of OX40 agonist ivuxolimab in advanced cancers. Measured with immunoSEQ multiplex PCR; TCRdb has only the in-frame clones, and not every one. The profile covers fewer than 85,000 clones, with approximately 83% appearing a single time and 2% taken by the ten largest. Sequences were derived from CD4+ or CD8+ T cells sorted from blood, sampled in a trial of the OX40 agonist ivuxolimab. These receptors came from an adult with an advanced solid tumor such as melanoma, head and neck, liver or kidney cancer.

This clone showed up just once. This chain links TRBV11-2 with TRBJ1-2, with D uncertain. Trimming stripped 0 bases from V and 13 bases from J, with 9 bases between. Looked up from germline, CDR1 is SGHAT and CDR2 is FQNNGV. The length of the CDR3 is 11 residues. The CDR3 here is CASSLDRVPTF. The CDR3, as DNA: TGTGCCAGCAGCTTAGACAGAGTTCCCACCTTC.

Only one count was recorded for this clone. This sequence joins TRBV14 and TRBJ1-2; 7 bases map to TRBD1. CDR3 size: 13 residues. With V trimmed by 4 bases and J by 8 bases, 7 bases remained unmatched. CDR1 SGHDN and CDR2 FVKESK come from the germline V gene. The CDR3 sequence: CASSPDRAKGYTF. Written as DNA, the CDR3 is TGTGCCAGCAGCCCCGACAGGGCGAAAGGCTACACCTTC.

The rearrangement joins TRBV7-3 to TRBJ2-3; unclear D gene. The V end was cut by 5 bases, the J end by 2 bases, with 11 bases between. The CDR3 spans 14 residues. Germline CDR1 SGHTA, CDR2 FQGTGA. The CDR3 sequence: CASSPQGSTDTQYF. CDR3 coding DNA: TGTGCCAGCAGCCCACAAGGGTCCACAGATACGCAGTATTTT.